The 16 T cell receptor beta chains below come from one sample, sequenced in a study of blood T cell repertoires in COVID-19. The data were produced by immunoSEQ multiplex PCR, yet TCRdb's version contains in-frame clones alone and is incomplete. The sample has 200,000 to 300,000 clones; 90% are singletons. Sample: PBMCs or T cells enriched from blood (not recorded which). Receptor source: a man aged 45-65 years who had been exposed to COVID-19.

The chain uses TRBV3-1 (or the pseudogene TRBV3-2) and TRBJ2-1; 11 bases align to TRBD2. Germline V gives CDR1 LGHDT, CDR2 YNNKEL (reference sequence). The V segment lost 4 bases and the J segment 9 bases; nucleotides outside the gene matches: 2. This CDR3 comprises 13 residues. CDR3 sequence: CASSLLAGGEQFF. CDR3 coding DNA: TGTGCCAGCAGCCTCCTAGCGGGAGGTGAGCAGTTCTTC.

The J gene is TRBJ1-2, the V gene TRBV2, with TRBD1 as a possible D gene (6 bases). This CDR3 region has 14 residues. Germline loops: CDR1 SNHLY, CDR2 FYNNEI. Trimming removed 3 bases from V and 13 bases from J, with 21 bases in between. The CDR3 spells CASSDAYFGGAATF. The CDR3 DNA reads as TGTGCCAGCAGTGATGCTTATTTTGGGGGGGCTGCCACCTTC.

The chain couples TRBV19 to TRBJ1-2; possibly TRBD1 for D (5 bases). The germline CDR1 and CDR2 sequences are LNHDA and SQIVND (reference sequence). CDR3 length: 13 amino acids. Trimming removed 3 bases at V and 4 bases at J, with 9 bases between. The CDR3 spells CASSIQGFYGYTF. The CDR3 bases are TGTGCCAGTAGTATTCAGGGCTTCTATGGCTACACCTTC. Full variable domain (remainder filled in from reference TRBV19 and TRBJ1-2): DGGITQSPKYLFRKEGQNVTLSCEQNLNHDAMYWYRQDPGQGLRLIYYSQIVNDFQKGDIAEGYSVSREKKESFPLTVTSAQKNPTAFYLCASSIQGFYGYTFGSGTRLTVV.

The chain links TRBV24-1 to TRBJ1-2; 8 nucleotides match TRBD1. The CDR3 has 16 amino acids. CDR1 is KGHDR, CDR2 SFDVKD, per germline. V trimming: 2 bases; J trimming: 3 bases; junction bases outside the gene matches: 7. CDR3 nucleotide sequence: TGTGCCACCAGTGATTCTCGGGACAGGTCCTACTATGGCTACACCTTC. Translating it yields CATSDSRDRSYYGYTF.

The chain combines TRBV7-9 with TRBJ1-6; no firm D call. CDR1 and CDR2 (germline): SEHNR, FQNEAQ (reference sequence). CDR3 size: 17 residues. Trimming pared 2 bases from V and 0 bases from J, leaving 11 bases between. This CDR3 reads CASSLIILSSYNSPLHF. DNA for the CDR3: TGTGCCAGCAGCTTAATCATCCTGAGCTCCTATAATTCACCCCTCCACTTT.

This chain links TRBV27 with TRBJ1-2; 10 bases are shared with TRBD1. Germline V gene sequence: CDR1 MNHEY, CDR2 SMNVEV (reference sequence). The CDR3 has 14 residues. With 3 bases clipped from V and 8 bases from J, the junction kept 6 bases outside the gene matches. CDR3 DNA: TGTGCCAGCAGTTTCCGGGACAGGGGACGAGGCTACACCTTC. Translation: CASSFRDRGRGYTF.

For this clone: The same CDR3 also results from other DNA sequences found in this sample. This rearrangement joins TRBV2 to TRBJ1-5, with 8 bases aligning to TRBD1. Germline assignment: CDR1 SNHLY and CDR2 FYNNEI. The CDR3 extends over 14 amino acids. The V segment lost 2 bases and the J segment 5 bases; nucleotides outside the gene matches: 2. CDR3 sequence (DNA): TGTGCCAGCAGTGAAAACAGGGGGTATCAGCCCCAGCATTTT. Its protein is CASSENRGYQPQHF. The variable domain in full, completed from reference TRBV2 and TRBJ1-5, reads EPEVTQTPSHQVTQMGQEVILRCVPISNHLYFYWYRQILGQKVEFLVSFYNNEISEKSEIFDDQFSVERPDGSNFTLKIRSTKLEDSAMYFCASSENRGYQPQHFGDGTRLSIL.

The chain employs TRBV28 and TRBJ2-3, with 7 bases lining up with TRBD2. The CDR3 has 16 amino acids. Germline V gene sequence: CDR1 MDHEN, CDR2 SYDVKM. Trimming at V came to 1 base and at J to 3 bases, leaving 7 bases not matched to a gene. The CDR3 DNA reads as TGTGCCAGCAGTTTATCTCCGGCCGGGAGGACAGATACGCAGTATTTT. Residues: CASSLSPAGRTDTQYF.

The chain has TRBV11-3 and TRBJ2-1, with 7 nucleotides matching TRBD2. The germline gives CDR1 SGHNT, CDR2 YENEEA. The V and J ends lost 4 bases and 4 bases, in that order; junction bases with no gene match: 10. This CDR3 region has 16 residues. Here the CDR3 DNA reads TGTGCCAGCAGCTACCTAGCGGTCGGGAGATACAATGAGCAGTTCTTC. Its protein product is CASSYLAVGRYNEQFF.

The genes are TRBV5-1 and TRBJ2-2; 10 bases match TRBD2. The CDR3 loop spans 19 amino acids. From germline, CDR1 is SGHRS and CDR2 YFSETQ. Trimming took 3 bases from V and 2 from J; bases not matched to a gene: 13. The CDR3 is CASSWSPAGGPFNTGELFF. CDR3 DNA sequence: TGCGCCAGCAGCTGGTCCCCAGCGGGAGGGCCTTTTAACACCGGGGAGCTGTTTTTT.

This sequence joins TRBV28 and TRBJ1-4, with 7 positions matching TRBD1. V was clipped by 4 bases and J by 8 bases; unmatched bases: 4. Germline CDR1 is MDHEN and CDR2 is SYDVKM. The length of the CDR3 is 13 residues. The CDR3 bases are TGTGCCAGCAGTTGGCAGGGGGAAGAAAAACTGTTTTTT. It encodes CASSWQGEEKLFF.

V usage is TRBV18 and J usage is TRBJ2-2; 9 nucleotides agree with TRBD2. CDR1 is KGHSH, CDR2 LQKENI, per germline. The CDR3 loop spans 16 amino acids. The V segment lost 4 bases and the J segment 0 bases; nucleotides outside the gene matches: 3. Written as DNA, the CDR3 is TGTGCCAGCTCACTCGGCGGGGGGGCGAACACCGGGGAGCTGTTTTTT. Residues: CASSLGGGANTGELFF.

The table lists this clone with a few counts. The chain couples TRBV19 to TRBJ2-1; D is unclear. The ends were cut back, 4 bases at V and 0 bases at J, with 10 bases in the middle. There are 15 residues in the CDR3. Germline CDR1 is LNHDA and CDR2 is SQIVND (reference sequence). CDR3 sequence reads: CASSTEQSSYNEQFF. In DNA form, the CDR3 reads TGTGCCAGTAGTACGGAGCAGAGCTCCTACAATGAGCAGTTCTTC. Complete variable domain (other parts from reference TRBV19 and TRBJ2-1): DGGITQSPKYLFRKEGQNVTLSCEQNLNHDAMYWYRQDPGQGLRLIYYSQIVNDFQKGDIAEGYSVSREKKESFPLTVTSAQKNPTAFYLCASSTEQSSYNEQFFGPGTRLTVL.

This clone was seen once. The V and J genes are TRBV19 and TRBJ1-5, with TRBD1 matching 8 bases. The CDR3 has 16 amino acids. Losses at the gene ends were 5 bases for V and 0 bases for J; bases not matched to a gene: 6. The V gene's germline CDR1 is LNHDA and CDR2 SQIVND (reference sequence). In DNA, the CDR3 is TGTGCCAGTAGTCCCGGGACAGGTTATAGCAATCAGCCCCAGCATTTT. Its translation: CASSPGTGYSNQPQHF.

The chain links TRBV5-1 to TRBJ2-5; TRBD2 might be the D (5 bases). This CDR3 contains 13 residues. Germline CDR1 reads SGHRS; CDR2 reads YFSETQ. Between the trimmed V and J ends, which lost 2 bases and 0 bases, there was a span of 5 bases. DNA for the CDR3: TGCGCCAGCAGCTTCGGGAACCAAGAGACCCAGTACTTC. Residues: CASSFGNQETQYF.

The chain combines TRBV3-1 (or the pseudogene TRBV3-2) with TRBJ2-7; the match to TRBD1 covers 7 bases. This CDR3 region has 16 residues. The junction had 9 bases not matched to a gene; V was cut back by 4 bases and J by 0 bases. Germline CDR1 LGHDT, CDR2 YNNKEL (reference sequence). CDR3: CASSLSGTAISYEQYF. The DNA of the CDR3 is TGTGCCAGCAGCCTATCCGGGACAGCAATCTCCTACGAGCAGTACTTC.